These T cell receptor beta chains were read from a single sample in a study of cytomegalovirus exposure and HLA in healthy donors. The repertoire was sequenced with immunoSEQ multiplex PCR; TCRdb's copy has only in-frame clones and lacks some. The sample has approximately 110,000 clones, almost 70% seen once. The sequenced sample was PBMCs. The receptor set was obtained from a man aged 30 to 45 in good health and CMV-seropositive. CDR3s include the opening cysteine and the closing phenylalanine or tryptophan. A D gene is named only where the DNA matches it firmly. A row's size may be missing; if present it is once, few, many or a size class.

D,size,V,J,DNA,CDR3
TRBD1,few,TRBV9,TRBJ1-2,TGTGCCAGCAGCGTAGGACAGGGGAGGGGCTACACCTTC,CASSVGQGRGYTF
TRBD2,NA,TRBV6-1,TRBJ2-3,TGTGCCAGCAGTGATCCTTTTGGAGGGGCGGGGGGCACAGATACGCAGTATTTT,CASSDPFGGAGGTDTQYF
TRBD2,NA,TRBV7-6,TRBJ2-5,TGTGCCAGCAGCTTAGTTACTAGCGGGTTAGGGGAGACCCAGTACTTC,CASSLVTSGLGETQYF
TRBD1,NA,TRBV7-9,TRBJ1-1,TGTGCCAGCAGCTTCGACAGGGCTTGGACTGAAGCTTTCTTT,CASSFDRAWTEAFF
NA,NA,TRBV18,TRBJ1-1,TGTGCCAGCTCACAGACAGCACAGCCATTGAACACTGAAGCTTTCTTT,CASSQTAQPLNTEAFF
TRBD1,NA,TRBV19,TRBJ2-1,TGTGCCAGTAGTATTCGGACAGGCCCTGCCCATGAGCAGTTCTTC,CASSIRTGPAHEQFF
NA,NA,TRBV5-1,TRBJ2-3,TGCGCCAGCAGCTTGGCGGGGACACCTACAGATACGCAGTATTTT,CASSLAGTPTDTQYF
TRBD1,NA,TRBV2,TRBJ1-2,TGTGCCAGCAGCGGACAGGAGGATAGGGGCTACACCTTC,CASSGQEDRGYTF
TRBD1,NA,TRBV10-1,TRBJ2-7,TGCGCCAGCCAGGGGGATGTATCCTACGAGCAGTACTTC,CASQGDVSYEQYF
TRBD1,NA,TRBV19,TRBJ1-5,TGTGCCAGTAGTCGGCAGGGGGCCGATCAGCCCCAGCATTTT,CASSRQGADQPQHF
NA,NA,TRBV4-1,TRBJ1-2,TGCGCCAGCAGCCAAGATATTGGACGGGGCTATGGCTACACCTTC,CASSQDIGRGYGYTF
NA,NA,TRBV11-2,TRBJ2-1,TGTGCCAGCAGCCTTAGAGGGGAGACAGGCAATGAGCAGTTCTTC,CASSLRGETGNEQFF
NA,once,TRBV6-5,TRBJ2-3,TGTGCCAGCAGTAACTCAGGGGCCTCGCAGTATTTT,CASSNSGASQYF
NA,once,TRBV27,TRBJ2-3,TGTGCCAGCAGTTTATCTGGACTCCATATTGGGGTTTCAGATACGCAGTATTTT,CASSLSGLHIGVSDTQYF
NA,few,TRBV27,TRBJ2-2,TGTGCCTCTCAGAGGGGGTCAAACACCGGGGAGCTGTTTTTT,CASQRGSNTGELFF
NA,NA,TRBV4-3,TRBJ1-2,TGCGCCAGCAGCCAGGACCTGACAGGCCAAAGGGAGGGCTACACCTTC,CASSQDLTGQREGYTF
NA,NA,TRBV27,TRBJ2-1,TGTGCCAGCAGTTTCGGCTACAATGAGCAGTTCTTC,CASSFGYNEQFF
NA,few,TRBV2,TRBJ1-6,TGTGCCAGCAAGAAAGAGGTTTCACCCCTCCACTTT,CASKKEVSPLHF
TRBD1,NA,TRBV5-6,TRBJ1-6,TGTGCCAGCAGCTTGGCGACAGGGGTCGTCTATAATTCACCCCTCCACTTT,CASSLATGVVYNSPLHF
NA,NA,TRBV7-6,TRBJ1-5,TGTGCCAGCAGCTCGGGACTTAATCAGCCCCAGCATTTT,CASSSGLNQPQHF
TRBD2,NA,TRBV30,TRBJ2-3,TGTGCCTGGAAGAGGTTGTCTAGCGGACCAGATACGCAGTATTTT,CAWKRLSSGPDTQYF
NA,NA,TRBV29-1,TRBJ2-3,TGCAGCGGTGACTCCGGGACAGATACGCAGTATTTT,CSGDSGTDTQYF
NA,once,TRBV5-1,TRBJ2-5,TGCGCCAGCAGCTTGGCGCGGGCCCAAGAGACCCAGTACTTC,CASSLARAQETQYF
NA,NA,TRBV5-5,TRBJ1-3,TGTGCCAGCAGCTTGTGGCAGATCTCTGGAAACACCATATATTTT,CASSLWQISGNTIYF
NA,NA,TRBV2,TRBJ1-5,TGTGCCAGCAGGCCCCGGGACGGACTACAGCCCCAGCATTTT,CASRPRDGLQPQHF
NA,NA,TRBV5-6,TRBJ1-5,TGTGCCAGCAGCTTGTTTTCAGGGGGCAATCAGCCCCAGCATTTT,CASSLFSGGNQPQHF
TRBD2,NA,TRBV2,TRBJ2-3,TGTGCCACCGGGACTAGCGGGGGGGCCTTGGATACGCAGTATTTT,CATGTSGGALDTQYF
NA,NA,TRBV27,TRBJ1-2,TGTGCCAGCAGTTTATCGAGGACATCCTATGGCTACACCTTC,CASSLSRTSYGYTF
TRBD1,NA,TRBV28,TRBJ1-4,TGTGCCAGCAGTTCTACACGGACAGGGCTAAATGAAAAACTGTTTTTT,CASSSTRTGLNEKLFF
NA,once,TRBV12-5,TRBJ2-1,TGTGCTAGTGGTTTCCCCGAGGATGAGCAGTTCTTC,CASGFPEDEQFF
NA,once,TRBV5-1,TRBJ1-1,TGCGCCAGCAGCTTGCACAGGGACACTGAAGCTTTCTTT,CASSLHRDTEAFF
NA,NA,TRBV28,TRBJ2-3,TGTGCCAGCAGTTTATTTGGTGCGGTTAGCACAGATACGCAGTATTTT,CASSLFGAVSTDTQYF
NA,NA,TRBV11-1,TRBJ1-5,TGTGCCAGCAGCTTGGGCCCGGATAGCAATCAGCCCCAGCATTTT,CASSLGPDSNQPQHF
TRBD1,NA,TRBV19,TRBJ1-1,TGTGCCAGTAGTGCCCAGACAGGGGTGAACACTGAAGCTTTCTTT,CASSAQTGVNTEAFF
NA,NA,TRBV28,TRBJ1-1,TGTGCCAGCAGTTTACTCTCGGGGAGGGGGAACACTGAAGCTTTCTTT,CASSLLSGRGNTEAFF
NA,few,TRBV18,TRBJ2-5,TGTGCCAGCTCACCTACCACCGCGAACCAAGAGACCCAGTACTTC,CASSPTTANQETQYF
NA,NA,TRBV10-3,TRBJ2-1,TGTGCCATCAGTTGGGCCCGGGGGAGTGAGCAGTTCTTC,CAISWARGSEQFF
TRBD2,NA,TRBV5-1,TRBJ2-1,TGCGCCAGCAGCTTGCCTGGGACTAGCGGTTACAATGAGCAGTTCTTC,CASSLPGTSGYNEQFF